These 24 T cell receptor beta chains were sequenced from one sample in a study of cytotoxic CD8 clonotypes in ibrutinib-treated CLL. TCRdb's table, derived via immunoSEQ multiplex PCR, lists solely in-frame clones and lacks some. The table records some 130,000 clones, approximately 85% of them present only once. Source: PBMCs, taken after 24 months of ibrutinib treatment. The receptors shown here come from a human donor with chronic lymphocytic leukemia.

The rearrangement uses TRBV2 and TRBJ1-1; 7 bases map to TRBD1. V lost 7 bases and J lost 10; bases outside the gene matches: 9. This CDR3 region has 12 residues. Germline V lookup: CDR1 SNHLY, CDR2 FYNNEI. CDR3 DNA sequence: TGTGCCAGCATGTTCGGAAGGGGGCCAGCTTTCTTT. Protein sequence: CASMFGRGPAFF. The full variable domain, its missing parts supplied by reference TRBV2 and TRBJ1-1, is EPEVTQTPSHQVTQMGQEVILRCVPISNHLYFYWYRQILGQKVEFLVSFYNNEISEKSEIFDDQFSVERPDGSNFTLKIRSTKLEDSAMYFCASMFGRGPAFFGQGTRLTVV.

Here the CDR3 reads CASSNTILAGGGNEQFF. CDR3 bases: TGTGCCAGCAGCAACACTATACTAGCGGGAGGGGGCAATGAGCAGTTCTTC. The V gene is TRBV5-4, the J gene TRBJ2-1, with 13 bases matching TRBD2. This CDR3 has 17 residues. Germline loops: CDR1 SGHNT, CDR2 YYREEE (reference sequence). Trimming removed 4 bases from V and 6 bases from J; junction bases left unmatched: 10. The full variable domain, with the rest looked up from reference TRBV5-4 and TRBJ2-1, is ETGVTQSPTHLIKTRGQQVTLRCSSQSGHNTVSWYQQALGQGPQFIFQYYREEENGRGNFPPRFSGLQFPNYSSELNVNALELDDSALYLCASSNTILAGGGNEQFFGPGTRLTVL.

The rearrangement links TRBV4-3 to TRBJ2-7, with 11 bases matching TRBD1. V dropped 1 base and J dropped 6; count of bases not matched to a gene: 2. Germline values: CDR1 LGHNA, CDR2 YSLEER. The CDR3 runs 14 residues. This chain's CDR3 is CASSQGTGGSEQYF. The CDR3 nucleotides read TGCGCCAGCAGCCAAGGGACAGGGGGCTCCGAGCAGTACTTC.

The rearrangement joins TRBV4-3 to TRBJ1-1; D is unresolved. Looked up from germline, CDR1 is LGHNA and CDR2 is YSLEER. Trimming removed 0 bases at V and 2 bases at J, with 10 bases between. CDR3 length equals 15 residues. The DNA of the CDR3 is TGCGCCAGCAGCCAAGAGATCCAGCGAAACACTGAAGCTTTCTTT. As protein: CASSQEIQRNTEAFF.

This CDR3 reads CASSSPQGHGYTF. The CDR3 DNA reads TGTGCCAGCAGCTCCCCTCAGGGACATGGCTACACCTTC. This chain connects TRBV5-8 to TRBJ1-2, with D perhaps matching TRBD1 (5 bases). Trimming pared 3 bases from V and 6 bases from J, leaving 12 bases between. Germline values: CDR1 SGHTS, CDR2 YDEGEE. The CDR3 is 13 amino acids.

V is TRBV7-9 and J is TRBJ1-4; D remains ambiguous. From germline, CDR1 is SEHNR and CDR2 FQNEAQ (reference sequence). V was trimmed by 6 bases and J by 8 bases, leaving 16 bases between them. This CDR3 has 14 residues. The CDR3 DNA sequence: TGTGCCAGCAGAAACAGTGCCGGCCGAGAAAAACTGTTTTTT. This gives the protein CASRNSAGREKLFF.

The chain uses TRBV6-1 and TRBJ2-3, with 7 bases fitting TRBD2. J was trimmed by 2 bases and V by 6 bases; bases with no gene match: 11. This CDR3 region has 16 residues. Germline values: CDR1 MNHNS, CDR2 SASEGT. In DNA, the CDR3 is TGTGCCAGCAGGGAATACTCTAGCGGACCCACAGATACGCAGTATTTT. It is translated as CASREYSSGPTDTQYF.

The chain has TRBV7-9 and TRBJ2-7; the match to TRBD1 covers 7 bases. V lost 5 bases, J lost 3 bases, and 7 bases stayed unmatched. CDR1 SEHNR and CDR2 FQNEAQ come from the germline V gene (reference sequence). This CDR3 contains 14 residues. CDR3 loop: CASSLGGSNYEQYF. The DNA for the CDR3 is TGTGCCAGCAGCCTAGGGGGCTCGAACTACGAGCAGTACTTC. The whole variable domain, remainder taken from reference TRBV7-9 and TRBJ2-7, is DTGVSQNPRHKITKRGQNVTFRCDPISEHNRLYWYRQTLGQGPEFLTYFQNEAQLEKSRLLSDRFSAERPKGSFSTLEIQRTEQGDSAMYLCASSLGGSNYEQYFGPGTRLTVT.

DNA for the CDR3: TGTGCCAGCAGCCCCCCACGGGGGATGAACACTGAAGCTTTCTTT. It is translated as CASSPPRGMNTEAFF. The chain links TRBV11-2 to TRBJ1-1; a weak D match, TRBD1 (5 bases). CDR1 and CDR2 from the germline V gene are SGHAT and FQNNGV. Trimming removed 5 bases at V and 0 bases at J, with 13 bases between. CDR3 size: 15 residues.

This clone was seen a few times. The rearrangement uses TRBV7-9 and TRBJ2-7; 8 nucleotides match TRBD2. CDR3 length: 14 residues. CDR1 and CDR2 (germline): SEHNR, FQNEAQ (reference sequence). J was trimmed by 2 bases and V by 4 bases; bases with no gene match: 4. The CDR3: CASSSTSGPYEQYF. Here the CDR3 DNA reads TGTGCCAGCAGCTCCACTAGCGGCCCCTACGAGCAGTACTTC.

This chain connects TRBV19 to TRBJ2-5, with D perhaps TRBD1 (5 bases). CDR1 LNHDA and CDR2 SQIVND come from the germline V gene (reference sequence). The CDR3 contains 12 residues. V lost 6 bases, J lost 3 bases, and 8 bases lay in between. CDR3 residues: CASRDMEETQYF. Here the CDR3 DNA reads TGTGCCAGTAGGGACATGGAAGAGACCCAGTACTTC.

This clone was observed once. The chain uses TRBV18 and TRBJ2-1, with 13 positions matching TRBD2. CDR1 and CDR2 from the germline V gene are KGHSH and LQKENI. Unmatched junction bases numbered 6, after V lost 3 bases and J lost 4 bases. The CDR3 has 17 residues. The CDR3 reads CASSPPSGLAGYNEQFF. The CDR3 DNA sequence: TGTGCCAGCTCACCCCCGTCGGGACTAGCGGGGTACAATGAGCAGTTCTTC.

This clone was seen a handful of times. The chain carries TRBV6-4 and TRBJ2-2, with unresolved D. V was cut by 0 bases and J by 4 bases, with 9 bases left in between. The CDR3 extends over 15 amino acids. Germline-derived CDR1 and CDR2 are MRHNA and SNTAGT. The CDR3 here is CASSDSTEVTGELFF. In nucleotides, the CDR3 is TGTGCCAGCAGTGACTCGACGGAAGTCACCGGGGAGCTGTTTTTT.

This sequence joins TRBV28 and TRBJ2-7; 7 bases are shared with TRBD1. V gave up 6 bases and J gave up 1 base; unmatched junction bases: 6. The CDR3 spans 14 residues. Germline V gene data show CDR1 as MDHEN and CDR2 as SYDVKM. The CDR3 region has the DNA TGTGCCAGCAGGGTTAGGACAGGATCCTACGAGCAGTACTTC. Amino acid sequence: CASRVRTGSYEQYF.

This chain links TRBV19 with TRBJ2-3; 14 bases fit TRBD2. V dropped 5 bases and J dropped 6; count of bases not matched to a gene: 13. The CDR3 length is 18 residues. Per germline, CDR1 LNHDA and CDR2 SQIVND (reference sequence). The CDR3 DNA reads as TGTGCCAGTAGTCCTAACCCCCAGGGACTAGCGGGGGTGGATACGCAGTATTTT. Protein product: CASSPNPQGLAGVDTQYF.

V and J are TRBV5-1 and TRBJ2-3; TRBD1 might be the D (5 bases). Trimming stripped 4 bases from V and 2 bases from J, with 14 bases between. Germline CDR1 reads SGHRS; CDR2 reads YFSETQ. CDR3 length equals 15 residues. DNA for the CDR3: TGCGCCAGCAGCCTACAGGATACAATCACAGATACGCAGTATTTT. This gives the protein CASSLQDTITDTQYF.

This CDR3 is CAWSLDRGPGDTQYF. In DNA, the CDR3 is TGTGCCTGGAGTTTGGACCGGGGACCCGGAGATACGCAGTATTTT. The J gene is TRBJ2-3, the V gene TRBV30; TRBD1 or TRBD2 may be the D gene (5 bases each). Germline CDR1 and CDR2: GTSNPN and SVGIG (reference sequence). Trimming shortened V by 2 bases and J by 5 bases, and 17 bases separated the two germline ends. The CDR3 contains 15 residues.

In DNA form, the CDR3 reads TGTGCCTGGAACCGGGGGATCTTCTATGGCTACACCTTC. The encoded protein is CAWNRGIFYGYTF. The chain has TRBV30 and TRBJ1-2; D may be TRBD1 (5 bases). Germline V lookup: CDR1 GTSNPN, CDR2 SVGIG (reference sequence). CDR3 length: 13 amino acids. V gave up 4 bases and J gave up 4 bases, with 13 bases separating them.

This clone was found once. The CDR3 coding sequence is TGTGCCAGCAGCCCCCAGGCCCAGTACTTC. It codes for CASSPQAQYF. The chain has TRBV7-9 and TRBJ2-5, with D hard to call. The CDR3 has 10 amino acids. Trimming left V 5 bases short and J 9 bases short, with 7 bases between. CDR1 SEHNR and CDR2 FQNEAQ come from the germline V gene (reference sequence).

Only one count was recorded for this clone. This chain joins TRBV19 and TRBJ1-1; no reliable D call. CDR3 length: 13 residues. Germline loops: CDR1 LNHDA, CDR2 SQIVND (reference sequence). Trimming took off 3 bases at V and 1 base at J, with 6 bases between the two ends. The CDR3 spells CASSISGNTEAFF. CDR3 DNA sequence: TGTGCCAGTAGTATTAGTGGGAACACTGAAGCTTTCTTT.

The chain employs TRBV7-2 and TRBJ2-3; D unclear. The ends were cut back, 5 bases at V and 1 base at J, with 7 bases in the middle. The CDR3 loop spans 13 amino acids. Germline V gene sequence: CDR1 SGHTA, CDR2 FQGNSA. As DNA, the CDR3 is TGTGCCAGCAGCAACCGCGGCACAGATACGCAGTATTTT. It yields the protein CASSNRGTDTQYF.

This clone showed up just once. The chain combines TRBV4-1 with TRBJ2-7; the D is unclear. CDR3 length equals 14 residues. Trimming stripped 1 base from V and 7 bases from J, with 14 bases between. The germline V gene has CDR1 MGHRA and CDR2 YSYEKL. Written as DNA, the CDR3 is TGCGCCAGCAGCCAAGTATTGTTCGTTAAGGAGCAGTACTTC. Its translation is CASSQVLFVKEQYF.

The chain couples TRBV28 to TRBJ2-7, with TRBD1 matching over 7 bases. CDR1 is MDHEN, CDR2 SYDVKM, per germline. The trim removed 5 bases at V and 12 bases at J, leaving 10 bases unmatched. This CDR3 has 12 amino acids. CDR3 sequence: CASSDQQGVGYF. The CDR3 DNA reads TGTGCCAGCAGTGACCAGCAGGGGGTAGGGTACTTC.

This chain joins TRBV5-6 and TRBJ1-4; D ambiguous. Trimming cost V 0 bases and J 8 bases, with 20 bases left between them. The CDR3 contains 17 residues. Germline V gene sequence: CDR1 SGHDT, CDR2 YYEEEE. The chain's CDR3 is CASSLEVAGSGREKLFF. As DNA, the CDR3 is TGTGCCAGCAGCTTGGAGGTAGCGGGGTCCGGTAGGGAAAAACTGTTTTTT.